The clone carrying this T cell receptor beta chain was counted between two and nine times. This sample was taken from a study of T cell responses to AZD1222 COVID-19 vaccine. Germline V CDR1 and CDR2: MNHEY, SMNVEV (reference sequence). V lost 6 bases, J lost 6 bases, and 17 bases lay in between. The CDR3 is 14 amino acids. This table comes from immunoSEQ multiplex PCR, and its TCRdb copy is limited to in-frame clones, with some not included. Among around 92,000 clones listed, 91% were seen once. This receptor was obtained from an adult in good health. The J gene is TRBJ1-2, the V gene TRBV27; tentatively, D is TRBD1 (6 bases). This specimen was peripheral blood, taken on day 0 of AZD1222 vaccination. The CDR3 loop is CASRRGGTVHGYTF. CDR3 bases: TGTGCCAGCAGAAGGGGGGGCACGGTGCATGGCTACACCTTC.